The source of this T cell receptor beta chain is a study of spatial heterogeneity in lung cancer. TCRdb ran MiXCR on the 5' RACE reads and lists one entry per CDR3 protein. The sample includes 20,000 to 25,000 distinct CDR3 sequences, 7% of them seen just once. Time point meaning: sample taken at primary tumor resection. Sequencing of whole RNA from tumor, nontumor lung or frozen PBMC involved no sorting. Germline V lookup: CDR1 LNHDA, CDR2 SQIVND (reference sequence). The CDR3 contains 15 residues. V was cut by 3 bases and J by 2 bases, with 14 bases left in between. Material: PBMCs, obtained at surgery. V is TRBV19 and J is TRBJ2-7, with D tentatively TRBD1 or TRBD2 (5 bases each). The TCR comes from a male donor with early-stage non-small cell lung cancer. The CDR3 loop is CASSIGAQGPYEQYF. The CDR3 coding sequence is TGTGCCAGTAGTATCGGGGCCCAGGGCCCCTACGAGCAGTACTTC.